One and the same sample provided the 31 T cell receptor beta chains below, sequenced in a study of cytotoxic CD8 clonotypes in ibrutinib-treated CLL. Some clones are missing from TCRdb's copy, which holds only in-frame ones; the method was immunoSEQ multiplex PCR. The table lists some 300,000 clones, around four fifths of them singletons. The starting material was PBMCs, obtained before ibrutinib treatment. These receptors originate from a human donor with chronic lymphocytic leukemia.

The CDR3: CASSLTSGINEKLFF. Written as DNA, the CDR3 is TGTGCCAGCAGCTTAACGTCGGGAATAAATGAAAAACTGTTTTTT. The chain combines TRBV7-3 with TRBJ1-4; D unclear. The ends were cut back, 0 bases at V and 5 bases at J, with 10 bases in the middle. CDR1 and CDR2 (germline): SGHTA, FQGTGA. The CDR3 has 15 residues.

This chain uses TRBV11-3 with TRBJ2-5; D unresolved. CDR3 length equals 13 residues. CDR1 SGHNT and CDR2 YENEEA come from the germline V gene. Trimming shortened V by 2 bases and J by 1 base, and 5 bases separated the two germline ends. As DNA, the CDR3 is TGTGCCAGCAGCTTATCTGGCCAAGAGACCCAGTACTTC. Its translation: CASSLSGQETQYF.

The rearrangement links TRBV4-1 to TRBJ1-2; D remains ambiguous. Trimming shortened V by 5 bases and J by 1 base, and 17 bases separated the two germline ends. This CDR3 has 16 residues. Germline V gives CDR1 MGHRA, CDR2 YSYEKL. The chain's CDR3 is CASSEVGSPHNYGYTF. CDR3 DNA: TGCGCCAGCAGCGAAGTGGGCAGTCCCCATAACTATGGCTACACCTTC.

CDR3 sequence (DNA): TGTGCCAGCAGCGAGGGGGCCCTGAGCCAAATTGAGCAGTTCTTC. Translating gives CASSEGALSQIEQFF. The chain joins TRBV9 to TRBJ2-1; 7 bases map to TRBD1. The CDR3 length is 15 residues. Germline-derived CDR1 and CDR2 are SGDLS and YYNGEE. The V segment lost 3 bases and the J segment 9 bases; nucleotides outside the gene matches: 12.

This chain joins TRBV7-2 and TRBJ2-1; D may match TRBD1 or TRBD2 (5 bases each). Germline lookup yields CDR1 SGHTA and CDR2 FQGNSA. The CDR3 is 15 amino acids. V was shortened by 7 bases and J by 5 bases, with 18 bases between the two germline ends. CDR3 DNA sequence: TGTGCCAGCATGTATAGGGGAGCCCAAAACAATGAGCAGTTCTTC. Translating gives CASMYRGAQNNEQFF.

The rearrangement uses TRBV27 and TRBJ1-1; D gene uncertain. The CDR3 runs 14 residues. CDR1 and CDR2 (germline): MNHEY, SMNVEV (reference sequence). Trimming removed 2 bases at V and 6 bases at J, with 13 bases between. For the CDR3, the DNA is TGTGCCAGCAGTTTAATCGGATACGGCGCTGAAGCTTTCTTT. It translates to CASSLIGYGAEAFF.

The chain is built from TRBV11-3 and TRBJ2-1; no clear D gene. This CDR3 is 13 amino acids long. V gave up 1 base and J gave up 0 bases, with 1 base separating them. Germline assignment: CDR1 SGHNT and CDR2 YENEEA. The CDR3 loop reads CASSLGSYNEQFF. The DNA of the CDR3 is TGTGCCAGCAGCTTAGGCTCCTACAATGAGCAGTTCTTC.

Comment on this clone: No conserved phenylalanine or tryptophan is present at the end of the CDR3, so a read error is the likely explanation. It is unclear where the CDR3 begins or ends on the DNA, so no DNA is shown, and the CDR3 is as TCRdb lists it. The chain uses TRBV3-1 (or the pseudogene TRBV3-2) and TRBJ2-4. The CDR3 is 9 residues long, ends included. CDR1 is LGHDT, CDR2 YNNKEL, per germline (reference sequence). The CDR3 here is CASSRRSHV.

This clone was observed once. The chain employs TRBV5-1 and TRBJ2-5; a weak D match, TRBD1 (6 bases). The germline V and J ends were trimmed by 0 bases and 1 base, with 7 bases remaining between them. From germline, CDR1 is SGHRS and CDR2 YFSETQ. The CDR3 is 14 residues long. The CDR3 bases are TGCGCCAGCAGCTTGGTGGGGGCCCAAGAGACCCAGTACTTC. As protein: CASSLVGAQETQYF.

V is TRBV4-3 and J is TRBJ2-1, with D perhaps TRBD2 (5 bases). Trimming removed 4 bases from V and 2 bases from J, with 12 bases in between. Per germline, CDR1 LGHNA and CDR2 YSLEER. This CDR3 contains 15 residues. CDR3 DNA sequence: TGCGCCAGCAGCCGATTGCAGACTACCTACAATGAGCAGTTCTTC. Its protein is CASSRLQTTYNEQFF.

The J gene is TRBJ1-2, the V gene TRBV5-6, with 9 bases lining up with TRBD1. Germline V gene data show CDR1 as SGHDT and CDR2 as YYEEEE. The junction had 11 bases not matched to a gene; V was cut back by 2 bases and J by 6 bases. The CDR3 loop spans 16 amino acids. The CDR3 sequence: CASSFTGQGYLDGYTF. The DNA for the CDR3 is TGTGCCAGCAGCTTCACGGGACAGGGCTATCTTGATGGCTACACCTTC.

The chain carries TRBV10-3 and TRBJ2-7, with a possible D match to TRBD2 (5 bases). V was clipped by 6 bases and J by 3 bases, with 15 bases between them. Germline V CDR1 and CDR2: ENHRY, SYGVKD. The CDR3 is made up of 14 amino acids. CDR3 region: CAISQLVADYEQYF. CDR3 coding DNA: TGTGCCATCAGCCAACTAGTGGCGGACTACGAGCAGTACTTC.

As concerns this clone: One junction end disagrees with the germline gene, perhaps due to a read error. V usage is TRBV28 and J usage is TRBJ2-7; D unresolved. CDR3 length equals 12 residues. Germline lookup yields CDR1 MDHEN and CDR2 SYDVKM. The DNA for the CDR3 is TGTGCCAGCAGTGCAAGTGGAGACCCTAGGGCCTTC. Encoded protein: CASSASGDPRAF. Looking up the rest from reference TRBV28 and TRBJ2-7 gives the full variable domain: DVKVTQSSRYLVKRTGEKVFLECVQDMDHENMFWYRQDPGLGLRLIYFSYDVKMKEKGDIPEGYSVSREKKERFSLILESASTNQTSMYLCASSASGDPRAFGPGTRLTVT.

The J gene is TRBJ1-1, the V gene TRBV2; the match to TRBD1 covers 7 bases. The CDR3 is 14 residues long. Losses at the gene ends were 7 bases for V and 2 bases for J; bases not matched to a gene: 7. Germline V lookup: CDR1 SNHLY, CDR2 FYNNEI. CDR3 bases: TGTGCCAGCAATACAGGGGCCTCAAACACTGAAGCTTTCTTT. Its protein product is CASNTGASNTEAFF.

A single count supports this clone. The J gene is TRBJ1-1, the V gene TRBV27, with D unclear. V was clipped by 9 bases and J by 1 base, with 12 bases between them. Per the germline V gene, CDR1 is MNHEY and CDR2 is SMNVEV (reference sequence). The CDR3 length is 13 residues. The CDR3 coding sequence is TGTGCCAGTGGAGGGCACGCGAACACTGAAGCTTTCTTT. Translation gives CASGGHANTEAFF.

The gene calls are TRBV5-4 and TRBJ2-1; 13 bases match TRBD2. Germline CDR1 is SGHNT and CDR2 is YYREEE (reference sequence). J was trimmed by 5 bases and V by 5 bases; bases with no gene match: 4. There are 15 residues in the CDR3. The CDR3 region is CASRPGTSGNNEQFF. The DNA for the CDR3 is TGTGCCAGCAGGCCGGGGACTAGCGGGAACAATGAGCAGTTCTTC.

This clone was recorded a few times. The V gene is TRBV30, the J gene TRBJ1-2; D is perhaps TRBD1 (5 bases). This CDR3 is 15 amino acids long. V lost 4 bases to trimming and J lost 7 bases, with 22 bases between them. Germline V lookup: CDR1 GTSNPN, CDR2 SVGIG (reference sequence). This chain's CDR3 is CAWTGRSPARGGYTF. CDR3 in DNA: TGTGCCTGGACAGGGCGGTCCCCAGCTCGAGGTGGCTACACCTTC.

This sequence joins TRBV19 and TRBJ2-7, with D maybe TRBD2 (5 bases). The CDR3 runs 13 residues. Trimming removed 6 bases at V and 3 bases at J, with 12 bases between. The germline V gene encodes CDR1 LNHDA and CDR2 SQIVND (reference sequence). DNA for the CDR3: TGTGCCAGTAGCACCGGAGGACGCTACGAGCAGTACTTC. It yields the protein CASSTGGRYEQYF.

The chain uses TRBV30 and TRBJ2-1; D possibly corresponds to TRBD2 (5 bases). Looked up from germline, CDR1 is GTSNPN and CDR2 is SVGIG (reference sequence). The V end lost 0 bases, the J end lost 15 bases, and 15 bases lay between the germline ends. The CDR3 length is 12 residues. This CDR3 is CAWSVIRRRTFF. Written as DNA, the CDR3 is TGTGCCTGGAGTGTAATCCGGAGGAGGACGTTCTTC.

This chain links TRBV5-1 with TRBJ1-1; the match to TRBD1 covers 7 bases. The CDR3 spans 13 residues. Germline V gene sequence: CDR1 SGHRS, CDR2 YFSETQ. The V segment lost 1 base and the J segment 11 bases; nucleotides outside the gene matches: 8. DNA of the CDR3: TGCGCCAGCAGCTTGTCCACAGGGGCGTGGGCTTTCTTT. This sequence encodes CASSLSTGAWAFF.

This rearrangement joins TRBV5-6 to TRBJ2-7; D possibly corresponds to TRBD1 (5 bases). CDR3 length equals 16 residues. Germline V gene sequence: CDR1 SGHDT, CDR2 YYEEEE. Trimming took off 1 base at V and 0 bases at J, with 14 bases between the two ends. The CDR3 DNA reads TGTGCCAGCAGCTTGTTAGGGGTTGGGCGCTCCTACGAGCAGTACTTC. Translated: CASSLLGVGRSYEQYF.

This chain uses TRBV18 with TRBJ2-3; 10 bases are a match to TRBD2. The germline gives CDR1 KGHSH, CDR2 LQKENI. This CDR3 has 18 residues. The V segment lost 1 base and the J segment 0 bases; nucleotides outside the gene matches: 7. The CDR3 loop reads CASSPLVTSGPSTDTQYF. The DNA of the CDR3 is TGTGCCAGCTCACCACTGGTGACTAGCGGGCCCAGCACAGATACGCAGTATTTT.

The V call is TRBV5-1, the J call TRBJ2-3, with D perhaps TRBD2 (5 bases). Trimming removed 0 bases at V and 0 bases at J, with 11 bases between. Germline V CDR1 and CDR2: SGHRS, YFSETQ. The CDR3 length is 16 residues. CDR3 in amino acids: CASSLDGRPSTDTQYF. The CDR3 DNA is TGCGCCAGCAGCTTGGATGGGAGACCTAGCACAGATACGCAGTATTTT.

The chain carries TRBV4-2 and TRBJ2-7, with 11 bases lining up with TRBD2. V was pared by 2 bases and J by 1 base, with 4 bases of the junction left unmatched. CDR1 and CDR2 from the germline V gene are LGHNA and YNFKEQ. This CDR3 has 16 amino acids. CDR3 DNA: TGTGCCAGCAGCCAACTGGGACTAGCGGAATCCTACGAGCAGTACTTC. The encoded protein is CASSQLGLAESYEQYF.

The chain employs TRBV30 and TRBJ2-1; 7 positions agree with TRBD2. Germline V gives CDR1 GTSNPN, CDR2 SVGIG (reference sequence). CDR3 length: 12 amino acids. CDR3 amino acids: CARAGTYNEQFF. CDR3 DNA: TGTGCGAGAGCGGGAACCTACAATGAGCAGTTCTTC.

The chain couples TRBV6-6 to TRBJ2-7; 8 bases match TRBD1. Germline V CDR1 and CDR2: MNHNY, SVGAGI (reference sequence). J lost 0 bases, V lost 7 bases, and 8 bases had no gene match. This CDR3 spans 15 amino acids. The chain's CDR3 is CASTLTGQGSYEQYF. The CDR3 DNA is TGTGCCAGCACACTTACCGGACAGGGCTCCTACGAGCAGTACTTC.

The chain joins TRBV25-1 to TRBJ2-7, with 10 bases identical to TRBD1. The length of the CDR3 is 14 residues. The V gene's germline CDR1 is MGHDK and CDR2 SYGVNS. J was trimmed by 2 bases and V by 5 bases; bases with no gene match: 3. As DNA, the CDR3 is TGTGCCAGCAGTCCCGGGACAGGGGCCTACGAGCAGTACTTC. Translating it yields CASSPGTGAYEQYF.

The rearrangement uses TRBV12-5 and TRBJ1-2, with no clear D. The CDR3 has 17 amino acids. V lost 0 bases to trimming and J lost 0 bases, with 14 bases between them. Germline V lookup: CDR1 LGHNT, CDR2 FRNRAP. In DNA, the CDR3 is TGTGCTAGTGGTTTGGTACTTGGCGTCAAAGCTAACTATGGCTACACCTTC. Translating gives CASGLVLGVKANYGYTF.

The chain combines TRBV28 with TRBJ2-1; 10 nucleotides match TRBD2. The CDR3 length is 15 residues. Germline trimming cut 4 bases from V and 8 bases from J; bases unmatched to any gene: 8. From germline, CDR1 is MDHEN and CDR2 SYDVKM. The CDR3 is CASSSHASGSYEQFF. In nucleotides, the CDR3 is TGTGCCAGCAGTTCCCACGCTAGCGGGAGCTATGAGCAGTTCTTC.

The V and J genes are TRBV29-1 and TRBJ2-2; D is unclear. Trimming removed 5 bases from V and 3 bases from J, with 10 bases in between. The CDR3 has 13 residues. The germline V gene has CDR1 SQVTM and CDR2 ANQGSEA. DNA of the CDR3: TGCAGCGTTAAAGCACTTGACACCGGGGAGCTGTTTTTT. Translation gives CSVKALDTGELFF.

The V call is TRBV6-5, the J call TRBJ1-2; D unresolved. Germline V gene sequence: CDR1 MNHEY, CDR2 SVGAGI. The CDR3 contains 14 residues. Trimming took 6 bases from V and 7 from J, leaving 18 bases between them. For the CDR3, the DNA is TGTGCCAGCAGACCACTGGCCGGAGGTGGTGGCTACACCTTC. Translating it yields CASRPLAGGGGYTF.